This is a list of T cell receptor beta chains from one sample in a study of shared clonotypes between healthy human individuals. Assay: immunoSEQ multiplex PCR; the TCRdb copy retains only in-frame clones and omits some. Among about 1.1 million clones listed, around 77% were seen once. Sequenced material: memory CD4+ T cells from PBMCs. The receptors come from a man between 18 and 35 years old in good health. Some clones in this sample may be carry-over from other donors' samples. Each CDR3 is given with its conserved first and last residue. A D gene is named only where the DNA matches it firmly. The size entry is marked missing in some rows and otherwise reads once, few, many or a size class.

TRBV6-5	NA	NA	TRBJ2-7	CASSSVPRRYEQYF	TGTGCCAGCAGTTCAGTTCCTCGGCGCTACGAGCAGTACTTC
TRBV28	NA	TRBD2	TRBJ2-1	CASRSTSGSSYNEQFF	TGTGCCAGCAGGTCCACTAGCGGGAGCTCCTACAATGAGCAGTTCTTC
TRBV5-5	NA	NA	TRBJ2-5	CASSLVTAQETQYF	TGTGCCAGCAGCTTGGTGACAGCACAAGAGACCCAGTACTTC
TRBV19	NA	TRBD1	TRBJ2-2	CASSIRDSHTGELFF	TGTGCCAGTAGTATCCGGGACAGCCACACCGGGGAGCTGTTTTTT
TRBV4-2	few	TRBD1	TRBJ1-1	CASSQMPDRDLPFF	TGTGCCAGCAGCCAAATGCCAGACAGGGATCTACCTTTCTTT
TRBV4-1	NA	NA	TRBJ2-2	CASSQEQAGSNTGELFF	TGCGCCAGCAGCCAAGAGCAAGCGGGCTCGAACACCGGGGAGCTGTTTTTT
TRBV5-1	NA	TRBD2	TRBJ2-5	CASRAGLAGVETQYF	TGCGCCAGCAGAGCCGGACTAGCGGGAGTAGAGACCCAGTACTTC
TRBV10-2	few	NA	TRBJ1-1	CASSVASSGTEAFF	TGCGCCAGCAGTGTAGCCAGCTCAGGGACTGAAGCTTTCTTT
TRBV15	once	TRBD1	TRBJ1-2	CATSRGKTGTGGHGYTF	TGTGCCACCAGCAGAGGCAAAACCGGGACAGGGGGACATGGCTACACCTTC
TRBV7-2	few	TRBD1	TRBJ2-7	CASSYRTGAHEQYF	TGTGCCAGCAGCTACCGGACAGGGGCCCACGAGCAGTACTTC
TRBV2	NA	NA	TRBJ2-7	CASVYSVQQYF	TGTGCCAGCGTCTACTCTGTGCAGCAGTACTTC
TRBV7-2	NA	NA	TRBJ1-2	CASSPGDKNSYTF	TGTGCCAGCAGCCCCGGGGACAAAAATAGCTACACCTTC
TRBV5-1	NA	TRBD2	TRBJ2-7	CASSLSLTSVYEQYF	TGCGCCAGCAGCTTGTCTCTGACTAGCGTCTACGAGCAGTACTTC